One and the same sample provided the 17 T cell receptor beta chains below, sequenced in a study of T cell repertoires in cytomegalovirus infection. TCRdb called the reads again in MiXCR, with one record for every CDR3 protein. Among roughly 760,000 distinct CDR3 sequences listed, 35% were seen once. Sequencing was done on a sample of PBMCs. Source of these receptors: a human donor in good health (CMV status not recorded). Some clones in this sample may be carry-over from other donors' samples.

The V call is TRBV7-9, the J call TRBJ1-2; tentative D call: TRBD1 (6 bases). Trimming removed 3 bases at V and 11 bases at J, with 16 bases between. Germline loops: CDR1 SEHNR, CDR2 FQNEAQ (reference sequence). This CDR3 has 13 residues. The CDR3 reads CASSFPRGGAYTF. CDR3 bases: TGTGCCAGCAGCTTCCCGAGGGGGGGCGCGTACACCTTC.

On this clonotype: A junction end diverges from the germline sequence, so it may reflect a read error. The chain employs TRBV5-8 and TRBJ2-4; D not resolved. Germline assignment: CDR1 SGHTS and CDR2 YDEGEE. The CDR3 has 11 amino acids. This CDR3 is CASSLELSVSF. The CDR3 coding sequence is TGTGCCAGCAGCTTGGAATTGTCTGTGAGCTTC.

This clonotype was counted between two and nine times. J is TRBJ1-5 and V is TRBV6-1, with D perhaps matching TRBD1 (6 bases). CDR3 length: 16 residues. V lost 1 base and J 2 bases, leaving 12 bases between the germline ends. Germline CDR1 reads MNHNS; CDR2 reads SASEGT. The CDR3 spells CASSEEEGEGNQPQHF. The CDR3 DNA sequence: TGTGCCAGCAGTGAAGAAGAGGGGGAGGGCAATCAGCCCCAGCATTTT.

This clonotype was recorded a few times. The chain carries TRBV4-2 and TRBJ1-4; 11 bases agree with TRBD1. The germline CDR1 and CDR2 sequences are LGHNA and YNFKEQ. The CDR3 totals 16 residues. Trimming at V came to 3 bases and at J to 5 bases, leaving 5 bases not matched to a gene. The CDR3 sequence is CASSQDGTGGNEKLFF. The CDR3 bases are TGTGCCAGCAGCCAGGATGGGACAGGGGGGAATGAAAAACTGTTTTTT.

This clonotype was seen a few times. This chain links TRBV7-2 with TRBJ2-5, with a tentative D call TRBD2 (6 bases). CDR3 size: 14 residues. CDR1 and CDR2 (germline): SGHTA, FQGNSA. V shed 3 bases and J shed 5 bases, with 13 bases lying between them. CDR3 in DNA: TGTGCCAGCAGCTTGTGGGCAGGAGGGGAGACCCAGTACTTC. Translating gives CASSLWAGGETQYF.

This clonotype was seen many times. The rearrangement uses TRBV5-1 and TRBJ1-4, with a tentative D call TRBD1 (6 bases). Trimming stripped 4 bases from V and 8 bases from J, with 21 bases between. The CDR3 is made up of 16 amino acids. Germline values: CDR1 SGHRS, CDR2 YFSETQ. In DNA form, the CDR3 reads TGCGCCAGCAGCCCGGGGCCGGACAGTAAGGGGGAAAAACTGTTTTTT. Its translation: CASSPGPDSKGEKLFF.

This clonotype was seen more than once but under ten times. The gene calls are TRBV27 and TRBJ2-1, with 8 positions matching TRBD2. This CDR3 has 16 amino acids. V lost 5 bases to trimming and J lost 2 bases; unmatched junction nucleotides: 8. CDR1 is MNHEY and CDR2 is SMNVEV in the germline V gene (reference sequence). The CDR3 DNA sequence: TGTGCCAGCAGTACTCCACTAGCGGCGGCCTACAATGAGCAGTTCTTC. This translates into CASSTPLAAAYNEQFF.

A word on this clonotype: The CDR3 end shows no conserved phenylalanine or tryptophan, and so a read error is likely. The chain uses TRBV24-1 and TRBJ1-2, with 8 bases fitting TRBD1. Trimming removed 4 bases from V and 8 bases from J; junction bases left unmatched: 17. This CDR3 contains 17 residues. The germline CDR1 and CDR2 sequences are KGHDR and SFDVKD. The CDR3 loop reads CATSDDGQGGRKDGYTS. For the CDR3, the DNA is TGTGCCACCAGTGACGATGGACAGGGAGGGCGTAAGGACGGCTACACCTCC.

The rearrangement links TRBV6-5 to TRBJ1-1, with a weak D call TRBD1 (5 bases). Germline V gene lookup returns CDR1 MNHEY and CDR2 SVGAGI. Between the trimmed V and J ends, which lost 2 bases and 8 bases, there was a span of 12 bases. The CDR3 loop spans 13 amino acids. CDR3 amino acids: CASSYLFAGEAFF. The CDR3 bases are TGTGCCAGCAGTTACCTGTTTGCAGGGGAAGCTTTCTTT.

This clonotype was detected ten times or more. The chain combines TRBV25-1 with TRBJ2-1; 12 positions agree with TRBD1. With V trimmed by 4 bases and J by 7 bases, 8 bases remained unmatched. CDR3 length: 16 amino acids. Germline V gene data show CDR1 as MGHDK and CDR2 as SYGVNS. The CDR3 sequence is CASSARDRGLGNEQFF. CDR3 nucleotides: TGTGCCAGCAGTGCTAGGGACAGGGGGCTAGGTAATGAGCAGTTCTTC.

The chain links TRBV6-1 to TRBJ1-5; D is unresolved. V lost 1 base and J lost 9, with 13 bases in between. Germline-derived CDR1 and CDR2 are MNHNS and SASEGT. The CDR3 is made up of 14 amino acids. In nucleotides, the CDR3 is TGTGCCAGCAGTGAAGATACCAGTGCGGGGCCCCAGCATTTT. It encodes CASSEDTSAGPQHF.

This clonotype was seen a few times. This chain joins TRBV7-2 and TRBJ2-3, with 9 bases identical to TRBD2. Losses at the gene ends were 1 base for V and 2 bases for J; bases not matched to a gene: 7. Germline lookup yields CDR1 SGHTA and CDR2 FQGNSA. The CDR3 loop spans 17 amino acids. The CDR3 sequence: CASSLVRGLASTDTQYF. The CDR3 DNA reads TGTGCCAGCAGCTTAGTTCGGGGACTAGCTTCCACAGATACGCAGTATTTT.

CDR3 in DNA: TGTGCCAGCAGCACATACCGGACAGATCCCTACGAGCAGTACTTC. Amino acids: CASSTYRTDPYEQYF. The chain combines TRBV11-2 with TRBJ2-7, with D perhaps matching TRBD1 (6 bases). The ends were cut back, 5 bases at V and 2 bases at J, with 16 bases in the middle. The CDR3 covers 15 residues. Germline V lookup: CDR1 SGHAT, CDR2 FQNNGV.

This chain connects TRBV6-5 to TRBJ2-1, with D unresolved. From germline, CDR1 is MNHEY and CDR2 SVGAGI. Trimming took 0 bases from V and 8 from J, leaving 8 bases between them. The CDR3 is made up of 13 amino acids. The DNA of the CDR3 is TGTGCCAGCAGTTACTCCATGACCTATGAGCAGTTCTTC. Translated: CASSYSMTYEQFF.

CDR3 amino acids: CASSGFRDIRRETQYF. CDR3 nucleotide sequence: TGTGCCAGCAGTGGTTTCCGGGACATACGACGGGAGACCCAGTACTTC. The chain uses TRBV28 and TRBJ2-5; tentatively, D is TRBD1 (6 bases). V shed 5 bases and J shed 5 bases, with 21 bases lying between them. CDR3 length: 16 residues. CDR1 MDHEN and CDR2 SYDVKM come from the germline V gene.

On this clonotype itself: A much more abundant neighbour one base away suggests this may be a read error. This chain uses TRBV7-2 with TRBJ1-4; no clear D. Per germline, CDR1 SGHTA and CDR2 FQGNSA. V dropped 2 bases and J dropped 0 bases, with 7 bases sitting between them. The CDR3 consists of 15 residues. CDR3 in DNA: TGTGCCAGCAGCTTACTCGAAGCAACTAATGAAAAACTGTTTTTT. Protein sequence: CASSLLEATNEKLFF.

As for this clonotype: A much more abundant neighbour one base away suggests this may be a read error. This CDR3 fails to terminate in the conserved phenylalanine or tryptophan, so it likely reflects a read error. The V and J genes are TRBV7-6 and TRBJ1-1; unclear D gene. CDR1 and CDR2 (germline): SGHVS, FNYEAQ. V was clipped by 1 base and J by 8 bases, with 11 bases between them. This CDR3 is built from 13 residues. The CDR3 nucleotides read TGTGCCAGCAGCTTAGGTCAGCAGGCGGAAGCTTTCCTT. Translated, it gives CASSLGQQAEAFL.